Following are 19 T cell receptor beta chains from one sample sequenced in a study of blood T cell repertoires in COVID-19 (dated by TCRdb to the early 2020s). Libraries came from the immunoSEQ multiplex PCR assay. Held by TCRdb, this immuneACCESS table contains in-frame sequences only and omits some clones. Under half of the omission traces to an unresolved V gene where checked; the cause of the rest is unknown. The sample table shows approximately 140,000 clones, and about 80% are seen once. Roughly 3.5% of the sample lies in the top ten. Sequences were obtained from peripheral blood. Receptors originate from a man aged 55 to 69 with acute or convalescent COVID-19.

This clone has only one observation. The CDR3: CASSSTGDETQYF. The CDR3 bases are TGTGCCAGCAGCTCCACAGGGGACGAGACCCAGTACTTC. J is TRBJ2-5 and V is TRBV5-6; TRBD1 matches 7 bases. Unmatched junction bases numbered 4, after V lost 3 bases and J lost 5 bases. CDR1 and CDR2 from the germline V gene are SGHDT and YYEEEE. The CDR3 extends over 13 amino acids.

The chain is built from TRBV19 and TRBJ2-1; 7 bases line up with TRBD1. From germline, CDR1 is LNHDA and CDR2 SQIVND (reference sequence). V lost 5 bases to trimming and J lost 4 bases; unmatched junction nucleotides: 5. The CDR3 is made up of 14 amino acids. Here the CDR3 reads CASSVQGPYNEQFF. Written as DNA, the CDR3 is TGTGCCAGTAGTGTACAGGGGCCTTACAATGAGCAGTTCTTC.

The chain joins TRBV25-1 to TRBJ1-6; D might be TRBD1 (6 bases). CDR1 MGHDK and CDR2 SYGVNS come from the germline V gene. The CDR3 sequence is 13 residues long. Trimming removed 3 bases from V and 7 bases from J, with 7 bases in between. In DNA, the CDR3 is TGTGCCAGCAGTGAGCAGGGGAATTCACCCCTCCACTTT. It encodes CASSEQGNSPLHF.

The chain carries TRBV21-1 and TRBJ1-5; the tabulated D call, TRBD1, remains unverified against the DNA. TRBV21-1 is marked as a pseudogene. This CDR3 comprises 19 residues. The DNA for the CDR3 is TGTGCCAGCAGCAAAGGCAGGACAGGGACCAGATTTAGCAATCAGCCCCAGCATTTT. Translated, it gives CASSKGRTGTRFSNQPQHF.

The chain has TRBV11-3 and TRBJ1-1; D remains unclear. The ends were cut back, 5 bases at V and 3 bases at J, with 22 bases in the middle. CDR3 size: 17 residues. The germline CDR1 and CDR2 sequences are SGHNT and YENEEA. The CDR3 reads CASSPVKTTLSDTEAFF. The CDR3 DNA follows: TGTGCCAGCAGCCCAGTAAAAACGACACTCTCGGACACTGAAGCTTTCTTT.

CDR3 loop: CASSYGGGVGNTIYF. In nucleotides, the CDR3 is TGTGCCAGCAGTTACGGGGGGGGTGTTGGAAACACCATATATTTT. The rearrangement links TRBV6-5 to TRBJ1-3; D may be TRBD1 (5 bases). Trimming left V 2 bases short and J 3 bases short, with 11 bases between. The CDR3 spans 15 residues. Germline values: CDR1 MNHEY, CDR2 SVGAGI.

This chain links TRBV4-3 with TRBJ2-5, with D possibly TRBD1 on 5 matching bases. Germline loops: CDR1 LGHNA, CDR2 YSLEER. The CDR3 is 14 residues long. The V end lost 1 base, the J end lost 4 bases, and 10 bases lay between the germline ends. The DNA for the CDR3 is TGCGCCAGCAGCCAAGTATTAGGGGTAGAGACCCAGTACTTC. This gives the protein CASSQVLGVETQYF.

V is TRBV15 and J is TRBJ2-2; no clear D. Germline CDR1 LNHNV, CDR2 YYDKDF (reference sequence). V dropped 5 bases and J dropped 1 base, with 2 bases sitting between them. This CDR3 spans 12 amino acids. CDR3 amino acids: CATSRNTGELFF. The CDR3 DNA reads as TGTGCCACCAGCCGGAACACCGGGGAGCTGTTTTTT.

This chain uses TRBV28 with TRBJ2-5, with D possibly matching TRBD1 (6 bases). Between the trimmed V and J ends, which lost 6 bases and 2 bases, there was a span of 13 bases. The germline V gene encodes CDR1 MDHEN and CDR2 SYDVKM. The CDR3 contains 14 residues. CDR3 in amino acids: CASSQTGSQETQYF. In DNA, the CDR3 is TGTGCCAGCAGCCAAACAGGGTCTCAAGAGACCCAGTACTTC.

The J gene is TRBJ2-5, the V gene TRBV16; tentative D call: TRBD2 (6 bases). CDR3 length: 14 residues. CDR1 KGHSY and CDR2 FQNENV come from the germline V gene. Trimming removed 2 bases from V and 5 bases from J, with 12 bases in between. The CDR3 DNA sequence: TGTGCCAGCAGCCAACGGGCAGGAGGGGAGACCCAGTACTTC. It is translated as CASSQRAGGETQYF.

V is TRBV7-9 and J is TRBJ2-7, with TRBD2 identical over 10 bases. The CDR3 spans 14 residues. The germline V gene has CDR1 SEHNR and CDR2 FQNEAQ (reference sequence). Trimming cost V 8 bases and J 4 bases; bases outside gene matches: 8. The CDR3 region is CASGSGTSEYEQYF. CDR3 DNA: TGTGCCAGCGGATCCGGGACTAGCGAGTACGAGCAGTACTTC.

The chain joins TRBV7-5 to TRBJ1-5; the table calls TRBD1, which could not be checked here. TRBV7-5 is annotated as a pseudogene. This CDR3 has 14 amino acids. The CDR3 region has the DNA TGTGTCAGAAGCCGTTACAGGGGGGATATGGCCCAGCATTTT. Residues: CVRSRYRGDMAQHF.

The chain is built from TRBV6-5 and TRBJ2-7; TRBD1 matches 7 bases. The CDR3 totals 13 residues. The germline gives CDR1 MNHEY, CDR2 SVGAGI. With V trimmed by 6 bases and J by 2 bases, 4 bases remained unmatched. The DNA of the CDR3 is TGTGCCAGCAGGAGGACAGGAGCCTACGAGCAGTACTTC. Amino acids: CASRRTGAYEQYF.

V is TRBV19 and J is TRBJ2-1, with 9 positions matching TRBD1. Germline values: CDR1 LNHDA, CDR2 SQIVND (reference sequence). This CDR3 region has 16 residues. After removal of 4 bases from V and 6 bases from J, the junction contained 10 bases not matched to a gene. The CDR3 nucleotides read TGTGCCAGTAGTACACTGGGGACAGGGTCATCCAATGAGCAGTTCTTC. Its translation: CASSTLGTGSSNEQFF.

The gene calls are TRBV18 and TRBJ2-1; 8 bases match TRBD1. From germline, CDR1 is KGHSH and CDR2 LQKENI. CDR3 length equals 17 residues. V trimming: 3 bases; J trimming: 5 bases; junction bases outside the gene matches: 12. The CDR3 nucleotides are TGTGCCAGCTCACCGGGATTAGGGCAGGGGGCCCACAATGAGCAGTTCTTC. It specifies CASSPGLGQGAHNEQFF. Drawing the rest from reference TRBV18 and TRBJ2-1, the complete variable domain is NAGVMQNPRHLVRRRGQEARLRCSPMKGHSHVYWYRQLPEEGLKFMVYLQKENIIDESGMPKERFSAEFPKEGPSILRIQQVVRGDSAAYFCASSPGLGQGAHNEQFFGPGTRLTVL.

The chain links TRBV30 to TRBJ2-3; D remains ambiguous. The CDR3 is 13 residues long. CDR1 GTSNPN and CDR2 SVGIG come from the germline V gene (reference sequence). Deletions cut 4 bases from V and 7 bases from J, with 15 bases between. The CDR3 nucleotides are TGTGCCTGGAATCATCGCGCCTCCAATACGCAGTATTTT. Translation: CAWNHRASNTQYF.

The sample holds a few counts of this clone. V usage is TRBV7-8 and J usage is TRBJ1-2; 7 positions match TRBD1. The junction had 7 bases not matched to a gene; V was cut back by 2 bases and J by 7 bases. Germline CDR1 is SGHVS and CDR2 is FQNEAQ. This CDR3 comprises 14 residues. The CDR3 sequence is CASSLLGGASGYTF. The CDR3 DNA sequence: TGTGCCAGCAGCTTACTAGGGGGCGCGTCTGGCTACACCTTC.

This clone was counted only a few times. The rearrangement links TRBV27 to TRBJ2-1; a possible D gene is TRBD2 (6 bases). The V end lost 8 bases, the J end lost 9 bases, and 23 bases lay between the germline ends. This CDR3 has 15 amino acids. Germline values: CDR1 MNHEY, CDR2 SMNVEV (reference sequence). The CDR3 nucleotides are TGTGCCAGCGCGAACGGGGACTTCTCTATTGCTGAGCAGTTCTTC. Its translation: CASANGDFSIAEQFF.

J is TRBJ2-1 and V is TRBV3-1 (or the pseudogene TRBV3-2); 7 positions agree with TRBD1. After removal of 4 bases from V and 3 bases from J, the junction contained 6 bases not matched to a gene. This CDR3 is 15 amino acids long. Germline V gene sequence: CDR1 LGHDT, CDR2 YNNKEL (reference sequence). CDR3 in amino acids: CASSLRQGNYNEQFF. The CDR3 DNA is TGTGCCAGCAGCCTCCGACAGGGAAACTACAATGAGCAGTTCTTC.